This T cell receptor (beta chain) is from a study of blood T cell repertoires in COVID-19. Study-level background: Material from acute and convalescent COVID-19 was sourced from the United States, Italy and Spain. The cDNA or gDNA used as material had been derived from T cells, B-cell-depleted T cells, or PBMCs.

In the study's own analysis: Reference gene primer amplification in the assay estimated nucleated cell counts. Sequenced by immunoSEQ multiplex PCR; TCRdb stores in-frame clones only, minus some. V, J and clone size reflect that table, while D and trimming were determined from the DNA. The sample records hundreds of thousands of clones, 85% to 90% being singletons. CDR1 is SGHTS and CDR2 is YDEGEE in the germline V gene. V lost 0 bases and J 5 bases, leaving 8 bases between the germline ends. This CDR3 has 13 amino acids. Seattle patients were enrolled while actively infected and followed longitudinally.

Sequencing was carried out using peripheral blood. The TCR originated in a woman aged 25-40 years with COVID-19, enrolled during active disease. V and J are TRBV5-8 and TRBJ1-2; D is possibly TRBD1 (5 bases). The CDR3 protein is CASSLASGYGYTF. CDR3 DNA sequence: TGTGCCAGCAGCTTGGCGTCAGGGTATGGCTACACCTTC.